This T cell receptor (beta chain) was sequenced during a study of response to subunit inactivated influenza vaccine. Study-level points and caveats: Authors suggested each seasonal flu vaccination may recruit only limited numbers of new T cells.

The CDR3 runs 16 residues. CDR1 is KGHDR, CDR2 SFDVKD, per germline. With 1 base removed from V and 2 bases from J, the gap between germline ends came to 13 bases. This clonotype was detected many times. Its target is unknown. TCRdb used MiXCR to reprocess the RT-PCR reads, holding one entry per CDR3 protein. The sample shows under 500,000 distinct CDR3 sequences, approximately 11% of them seen only once. The input for sequencing was PBMCs from blood, taken roughly 45 days after vaccination. The chain carries TRBV24-1 and TRBJ2-5; tentatively, D is TRBD1 (6 bases). This clonotype was sampled from a man in his fifties or sixties who received an inactivated influenza vaccine. CDR3 coding DNA: TGTGCCACCAGTGATTTCACAGGGAATCAACAAGAGACCCAGTACTTC. This encodes CATSDFTGNQQETQYF.